This T cell receptor beta chain was profiled in a study of shared clonotypes between healthy human individuals. The protocol was immunoSEQ multiplex PCR, while the TCRdb copy is restricted to in-frame clones and leaves out a portion. This table holds roughly 500,000 clones, about 85% found once. The sequence was collected from a woman in her thirties or forties in good health. Some clones in this sample may be carry-over from other donors' samples. The source material was PBMCs.

CDR3 sequence: CASSEKADEQYF. As DNA, the CDR3 is TGTGCCAGCAGCGAGAAAGCTGACGAGCAGTACTTC. The chain is built from TRBV28 and TRBJ2-7; D unresolved. Germline V gene lookup returns CDR1 MDHEN and CDR2 SYDVKM. V dropped 6 bases and J dropped 5 bases, with 11 bases sitting between them. This CDR3 contains 12 residues. The variable domain in full, completed from reference TRBV28 and TRBJ2-7, reads DVKVTQSSRYLVKRTGEKVFLECVQDMDHENMFWYRQDPGLGLRLIYFSYDVKMKEKGDIPEGYSVSREKKERFSLILESASTNQTSMYLCASSEKADEQYFGPGTRLTVT.